These 12 T cell receptor beta chains were all obtained from the same sample, sequenced in a study of sequential checkpoint blockade in melanoma. The treatment: randomized to nivolumab then ipilimumab (arm A) or the reverse (arm B). TCRdb's table, derived via immunoSEQ multiplex PCR, lists solely in-frame clones and lacks some. The sample comprises about 7,900 clones, around 20% of which are singletons, and 5.9% rests with the top ten. Sequenced material: tumor tissue (inferred from file names), taken from a patient given nivolumab and ipilimumab in sequence. Receptors were obtained from a human donor with melanoma.

This clone was picked up many times. The rearrangement links TRBV11-3 to TRBJ2-1, with TRBD2 matching 9 bases. With 3 bases clipped from V and 6 bases from J, the junction kept 9 bases outside the gene matches. This CDR3 is 16 amino acids long. The germline V gene encodes CDR1 SGHNT and CDR2 YENEEA. Written as DNA, the CDR3 is TGTGCCAGCAGCTTCTCCAAGCGGGAGGCAGGCAATGAGCAGTTCTTC. Translated, it gives CASSFSKREAGNEQFF.

This clone occurred a few times. This chain uses TRBV23-1 with TRBJ2-3; 9 bases match TRBD2. TRBV23-1 is an open reading frame whose function is uncertain. The CDR3 length is 19 residues. The ends lost 2 bases at V and 5 bases at J; junction bases unmatched: 17. The CDR3 nucleotides read TGCGCCAGCAGTCAACCTACGAATATAGCGGGAGCGGGTGGAGATACGCAGTATTTT. This sequence encodes CASSQPTNIAGAGGDTQYF.

This clone was recorded many times. J is TRBJ2-1 and V is TRBV11-3; 13 bases agree with TRBD2. The CDR3 sequence is 18 residues long. V was pared by 2 bases and J by 4 bases, with 8 bases of the junction left unmatched. Germline CDR1 and CDR2: SGHNT and YENEEA. The CDR3 protein is CASSLLHGTSGIYNEQFF. CDR3 coding DNA: TGTGCCAGCAGCTTACTACACGGGACTAGCGGGATATACAATGAGCAGTTCTTC.

This sequence joins TRBV28 and TRBJ2-7; D is unclear. Germline V lookup: CDR1 MDHEN, CDR2 SYDVKM. The CDR3 loop spans 13 amino acids. V lost 6 bases to trimming and J lost 2 bases, with 11 bases between them. CDR3: CASRLSATYEQYF. Here the CDR3 DNA reads TGTGCCAGCAGGCTATCGGCCACCTACGAGCAGTACTTC.

This clone was detected a few times. The chain has TRBV6-8 and TRBJ1-6, with 8 positions matching TRBD1. The CDR3 loop spans 13 amino acids. V was pared by 10 bases and J by 7 bases, with 6 bases of the junction left unmatched. Germline V lookup: CDR1 MNHGY, CDR2 SAAAGT. The CDR3: CATQRTGNSPLHF. The CDR3 DNA reads TGTGCCACCCAGAGGACAGGGAATTCACCCCTCCACTTT.

The CDR3 loop is CASSPLTGSVSPNYGYTF. The CDR3 coding sequence is TGTGCCAGCTCACCTCTGACGGGTTCCGTATCGCCCAACTATGGCTACACCTTC. The rearrangement joins TRBV18 to TRBJ1-2, with D unresolved. Germline V CDR1 and CDR2: KGHSH, LQKENI. The CDR3 spans 18 residues. Trimming took 3 bases from V and 2 from J, leaving 22 bases between them.

Concerning this clone: Its ends do not fully match the called genes, so a read error is possible. The rearrangement uses TRBV11-3 and TRBJ2-5; 9 nucleotides agree with TRBD1. The CDR3 is 15 amino acids. Germline-derived CDR1 and CDR2 are SGHNT and YENEEA. CDR3 DNA: TGTGCTAGCAGCGCCCTCCGACAGGGGGAAGAGACCCAGTACTTC. It is translated as CASSALRQGEETQYF.

This clone has just one count. This chain links TRBV19 with TRBJ1-1; a possible D gene is TRBD1 (5 bases). Trimming removed 4 bases from V and 4 bases from J, with 16 bases in between. From germline, CDR1 is LNHDA and CDR2 SQIVND (reference sequence). The CDR3 is 15 amino acids. In DNA form, the CDR3 reads TGTGCCAGTAGTAGGGGCGGGGGTTGGAGCACTGAAGCTTTCTTT. It yields the protein CASSRGGGWSTEAFF.

The chain joins TRBV29-1 to TRBJ2-6, with TRBD2 as a possible D gene (6 bases). The CDR3 is 15 residues long. Germline CDR1 and CDR2: SQVTM and ANQGSEA. V dropped 5 bases and J dropped 0 bases, with 11 bases sitting between them. The CDR3 DNA follows: TGCAGCGTTTCTGGAGGGCTCTCTGGGGCCAACGTCCTGACTTTC. Translation gives CSVSGGLSGANVLTF.

CDR3 sequence reads: CASSVGASGRTGANVLTF. DNA for the CDR3: TGTGCCAGCAGCGTAGGGGCTAGCGGGAGAACTGGGGCCAACGTCCTGACTTTC. The chain has TRBV9 and TRBJ2-6; 10 bases match TRBD2. This CDR3 has 18 residues. Germline loops: CDR1 SGDLS, CDR2 YYNGEE. The trim removed 0 bases at V and 2 bases at J, leaving 5 bases unmatched.

This clone was seen a few times. The chain joins TRBV6-8 to TRBJ1-2, with 10 bases fitting TRBD1. Germline CDR1 reads MNHGY; CDR2 reads SAAAGT. This CDR3 contains 19 residues. V shed 5 bases and J 2 bases; nucleotides not matched to a gene: 17. The CDR3 reads CASSLDFGQGGRENYGYTF. The CDR3 DNA follows: TGTGCCAGCAGTCTGGACTTCGGACAGGGGGGTAGGGAGAACTATGGCTACACCTTC.

There are a few counts of this clone. The chain joins TRBV28 to TRBJ2-1; 7 bases agree with TRBD2. CDR3 length: 15 amino acids. Germline trimming cut 2 bases from V and 2 bases from J; bases unmatched to any gene: 3. Germline CDR1 and CDR2: MDHEN and SYDVKM. The CDR3, as DNA: TGTGCCAGCAGTTTAGAGGGGACTACCTACAATGAGCAGTTCTTC. It translates to CASSLEGTTYNEQFF. Looking up the rest from reference TRBV28 and TRBJ2-1 gives the full variable domain: DVKVTQSSRYLVKRTGEKVFLECVQDMDHENMFWYRQDPGLGLRLIYFSYDVKMKEKGDIPEGYSVSREKKERFSLILESASTNQTSMYLCASSLEGTTYNEQFFGPGTRLTVL.